This paragraph covers one T cell receptor (beta chain) sequence. Its antigen remains unknown. Together with a sample-barcoded 5' primer, a J-beta primer mix was included in a second PCR lasting roughly 7 to 11 cycles. MiXCR was run by TCRdb on the 5' RACE reads, yielding one entry per CDR3 protein. Among hundreds of thousands of distinct CDR3 sequences, approximately 49% were seen once, and the ten largest hold about an eighth. This sample is drawn from a study of blood T cells in healthy people across ages. Overall study results and limits: It was the long-lived donors that had more naive CD4+ cells and higher diversity than aged donors.

Germline loops: CDR1 SGHTA, CDR2 FQGNSA. This CDR3 has 16 amino acids. The V end was cut by 1 base, the J end by 0 bases, with 12 bases between. Input material: blood. This clonotype was sampled from a young man in good health. This sequence joins TRBV7-2 and TRBJ1-2; D may be TRBD1 (6 bases). CDR3 in DNA: TGTGCCAGCAGCTTAGAAGTGCAGGGGTCTAACTATGGCTACACCTTC. The encoded protein is CASSLEVQGSNYGYTF.